One TCR beta chain is described in this entry. The antigen this receptor binds is unknown. The CDR3 contains 14 residues, cysteine and phenylalanine counted. DNA for this receptor is not on file. The germline V gene (reference sequence) sets CDR1 to DFQATT and CDR2 to SNEGSKA. HCMV serostatus was determined by detecting HCMV-specific IgG in serum with a commercial ELISA kit. Ficoll density gradient centrifugation was used to isolate peripheral blood mononuclear cells from blood. These data originate in a study of T cells expressing NK-cell markers (dated by TCRdb to the early 2020s). Concerning the study at large: In sorted CD3+CD56+NKG2C+, CD3+CD56+NKG2C- and CD3+CD56-NKG2C+ T-cell subsets from 7 to 9 donors, TCR beta-chain repertoires were profiled. Among the eight sequenced donors, seven were HCMV-seropositive and one was HCMV-seronegative. All eight donors whose samples were sequenced were randomly selected healthy volunteers, three of them men and five women. Illumina HiSeq 2000/2500, MiSeq or NextSeq was used to sequence libraries as 2 x 150 bp reads. Paper-wide results and their limitations: Those dominant clonotypes were again the most abundant among CD3+CD56-NKG2C+ cells in four donors, at roughly 25-65%. Whether the expanded NKG2C-expressing T cell clones were specific for HCMV antigens was left unclear. In roughly six donors, the dominant CD3+CD56+NKG2C+ clonotypes ranked among the top 10 CD8+ clonotypes, making up about 1.0-7.5% of CD8+ T cells.

Sequenced on an Illumina HiSeq 2000. 5'RACE template switching, by which a universal primer site and unique molecular identifiers were added, was used to make TCR beta cDNA libraries. cDNA synthesis was primed from the TCR beta constant segment and was followed by two successive PCR amplification steps. The original pipeline was this. MIGEC was used to demultiplex reads and group the reads by UMI, and MiTCR was used to assemble and quantify clonotypes. Only TCR cDNA sequences supported by at least two reads were kept to exclude erroneous sequences. The tcR package was used for downstream repertoire analysis, and clonotypes were matched across fractions by CDR3 nucleotide sequence plus V segment. VDJmatch was used to annotate antigen specificity against VDJdb, with one amino acid substitution in CDR3 allowed. Following TCRdb reprocessing, every CDR3 protein sequence forms one entry, and DNA is not provided. Clone size and V and J calls follow TCRdb, not the original study. The table for this sample lists some 410,000 distinct CDR3 sequences. The ten largest clones capture under 7.5% of the sample.

The chain joins TRBV20-1 to TRBJ1-4. The sequencing sample was made of blood T cells: a sorted CD56 or NKG2C T cell subset, CD4+ or CD8+ T cells, or bulk PBMC T cells (not recorded which). The TCR sequence derives from a woman aged 18 to 69 in good health. This receptor carries the CDR3 CSATKSSTNEKLFF.